This T cell receptor beta chain was profiled in a study of blood T cell repertoires in COVID-19. The data were produced by immunoSEQ multiplex PCR, yet TCRdb's version contains in-frame clones alone and is incomplete. The sample contains 70,000 to 95,000 clones, under 85% of which appear only once. The V and J ends lost 1 base and 4 bases respectively, with 14 bases between them. Germline V gene data show CDR1 as SGHNT and CDR2 as YYREEE (reference sequence). The CDR3 covers 15 residues. The sample consisted of peripheral blood. The chain carries TRBV5-4 and TRBJ1-1; D perhaps matches TRBD1 (6 bases). The receptor was isolated from a human donor in a cohort sampled during active COVID-19. CDR3 sequence reads: CASSLIGGGGTEAFF. CDR3 in DNA: TGTGCCAGCAGCTTGATTGGGGGCGGGGGCACTGAAGCTTTCTTT.